The clone carrying this T cell receptor (beta chain) has only one observation. In the original workflow: Researchers report that nucleated cell counts were estimated from reference gene primer amplification. Libraries were prepared by immunoSEQ multiplex PCR; TCRdb keeps only in-frame clonotypes and omits some of them. That table gives V, J and clone size, and the DNA gave D and trimming. The table lists around 150,000 clones, around 91% of them singletons, with approximately 3% in the top ten. The entry originates in a study of blood T cell repertoires in COVID-19. Study background: Sites in the United States, Italy and Spain provided acute and convalescent COVID-19 samples. Sources were T cells, B-cell-depleted T cells, or PBMCs; the material itself was cDNA or gDNA.

Germline V gene sequence: CDR1 SGHTA, CDR2 FQGNSA. Trimming took off 2 bases at V and 4 bases at J, with 14 bases between the two ends. The CDR3 spans 16 residues. The chain combines TRBV7-2 with TRBJ2-2; possibly TRBD2 for D (6 bases). Sequences were obtained from peripheral blood. The TCR sequence derives from a woman aged 60-75 years with active COVID-19. The CDR3 nucleotides read TGTGCCAGCAGCTTACTTTCGATCGGGGGCACCGGGGAGCTGTTTTTT. Its protein product is CASSLLSIGGTGELFF.